The sequence of this TCR beta chain was determined in a study of blood T cell repertoires in COVID-19 (dated by TCRdb to the early 2020s). Study-wide context: Collaborator samples came from the United States, Italy and Spain and covered acute and convalescent phases of COVID-19. The prospective study material was composed of cDNA or gDNA derived from T cells, B-cell-depleted T cells, or PBMCs. Deeply sampled blood TCRbeta repertoires from subjects exposed to, actively infected with, or recovered from COVID-19 were included in the dataset. A freely available public database, intended as a resource for researchers studying the immune response to SARS-CoV-2, is where the repertoires were released. The samples were drawn from the first 160 participants of the ongoing ImmuneRACE study and from some 1,300 subjects provided by 6 global collaborators. The sample metadata nearly always contained a de-identified subject ID, COVID-19 status, age in years and sex. HLA class I and class II types, where available, came from metadata supplied by the sample provider rather than from assay-based typing. Study-wide findings and limitations: The quantity of clinical and demographic metadata differed by source and by participant and was supplied without curation.

The immunoSEQ Assay, a bias-controlled multiplex PCR, was used to amplify TCRbeta CDR3 regions from genomic DNA. The original pipeline was this. The number of nucleated cells in each sample was estimated by amplification of reference gene primers within the assay. To quantify the absolute abundance of each unique TCRbeta CDR3 rearrangement, sequence reads were collapsed and filtered. For each sample, productive Simpson clonality was calculated as the square root of Simpson's diversity index across productive rearrangements. The source is immuneACCESS, and TCRdb retained only in-frame sequences with V and J called. Part of the clones is not carried over; for the studies checked, unresolved V genes explain less than half of this, and the remainder is unexplained. The D gene and trimming were derived from the DNA, and the V and J assignments and clone size from that table. The sample table contains about 170,000 clones; only one count was recorded for 70% to 90% of them. Approximately 2.1% of the sample is held by the ten biggest clonotypes.

Samples from volunteer blood donors who had recovered from COVID-19 were contributed by a second Seattle source. The collaborating institutions used their own protocols to collect whole blood in K2EDTA tubes. For TCRbeta analysis, collaborators shipped samples as frozen whole blood, isolated PBMCs, or DNA extracted from either of those sample types. The count of this clone is one. Its binding antigen is unknown. No base quality values were provided; no much bigger clone lies one nucleotide off. The CDR3 covers 17 residues, taking in both the cysteine and the phenylalanine. The retained sequence is limited to the CDR3, 51 bases, with the frame set at the first base. Here V drops 6 bases and J drops 6 bases, and the junction holds 14 bases not matched to any gene. CDR1 and CDR2 were assigned from the germline V gene (reference sequence) as MNHEY and SMNVEV.

Sequencing input: peripheral blood. The V and J genes are TRBV27 and TRBJ2-2, with 9 middle bases fitting TRBD2. This TCR came from a man between 45 and 60 years old who had recovered from COVID-19. The CDR3 protein: CASSFEGGRAGAGELFF. The DNA sequence follows: TGTGCCAGCAGCTTTGAGGGCGGGAGGGCCGGCGCCGGGGAGCTGTTTTTT.